This T cell receptor beta chain was captured in a study of technical replicates of blood from a few donors. The germline V gene has CDR1 LNHDA and CDR2 SQIVND (reference sequence). J lost 7 bases, V lost 5 bases, and 8 bases had no gene match. The CDR3 has 15 amino acids. This table comes from immunoSEQ multiplex PCR, and its TCRdb copy is limited to in-frame clones, with some not included. The data hold 65,000 to 90,000 clones, with 90% observed a single time. The sequence derives from a human donor in good health. Some clones in this sample may be carry-over from other donors' samples. The chain links TRBV19 to TRBJ1-6; 7 nucleotides agree with TRBD1. Sequenced input: PBMCs. The CDR3 spells CASSAGQSRNSPLHF. The CDR3 DNA is TGTGCCAGTAGTGCGGGACAGTCAAGGAATTCACCCCTCCACTTT.